This TCR delta chain was found in a study of gamma-delta T cells after stem cell transplantation. TCRdb reanalysed the RT-PCR reads via CATT. The sample shows over 1,500 delta-chain clones, more than 11% of them seen only once. The CDR3 is made up of 15 amino acids. V dropped 0 bases and J dropped 1; count of bases not matched to a gene: 1. In germline, CDR1 is GEAIGNYY, CDR2 EKD. The rearrangement uses TRDV2 and TRDJ1, with 10 bases lining up with TRDD3. The sequence was obtained from a human donor. It is not recorded whose cells these are; they may come from a transplant donor. Sequences were obtained from gamma-delta T cells. CDR3 amino acids: CACDTWGIPTDKLIF. The DNA for the CDR3 is TGTGCCTGTGACACCTGGGGGATACCCACCGATAAACTCATCTTT.